The 28 T cell receptor beta chains reported below all come from one sample, sequenced in a study of CD8 T cells in ankylosing spondylitis. Notes on the study in general: One TCR beta motif, made up of about 8 highly homologous variants, appeared characteristic of ankylosing spondylitis blood.

No antigen has been identified for these receptors. A single record per CDR3 protein comes from TCRdb applying MiXCR to the 5' RACE reads. The sample yields roughly 350,000 distinct CDR3 sequences, around 7.6% seen once. What was sequenced was blood, either unsorted or a sorted T cell fraction (not recorded which). These receptor sequences come from a male donor with ankylosing spondylitis.

A few counts support this clonotype. The rearrangement links TRBV12-3 or TRBV12-4 to TRBJ2-7; TRBD1 matches 9 bases. CDR3 length: 18 amino acids. The J segment lost 2 bases and the V segment lost 5 bases, leaving 16 bases of the junction unmatched. CDR3 bases: TGTGCCAGCAGTCACCATCGGGACAGGGTCCTAACCGCCTACGAGCAGTACTTC. Translation: CASSHHRDRVLTAYEQYF.

This clonotype was counted between two and nine times. This sequence joins TRBV5-1 and TRBJ1-1; TRBD1 matches 9 bases. Per germline, CDR1 SGHRS and CDR2 YFSETQ. This CDR3 spans 13 amino acids. J was trimmed by 8 bases and V by 4 bases; bases with no gene match: 6. CDR3 nucleotides: TGCGCCAGCAGCACACAGGGGGCGACCGAAGCTTTCTTT. Its protein is CASSTQGATEAFF.

This clonotype has only a few counts. The chain is built from TRBV12-3 or TRBV12-4 and TRBJ2-3; D is perhaps TRBD1 (5 bases). V gave up 2 bases and J gave up 4 bases, with 10 bases separating them. This CDR3 comprises 14 residues. The DNA of the CDR3 is TGTGCCAGCAGTTTAAATTTGGGGCCAGATACGCAGTATTTT. This sequence encodes CASSLNLGPDTQYF.

This clonotype was seen repeatedly, ten times or more. This chain uses TRBV20-1 with TRBJ1-4; tentatively, D is TRBD1 (6 bases). From germline, CDR1 is DFQATT and CDR2 SNEGSKA (reference sequence). CDR3 length: 12 amino acids. Trimming took 5 bases from V and 11 from J, leaving 15 bases between them. The CDR3 loop is CSAGYAGVKLFF. The DNA for the CDR3 is TGCAGTGCTGGCTACGCAGGGGTGAAACTGTTTTTT.

The chain has TRBV2 and TRBJ2-2; D gene ambiguous. V was pared by 6 bases and J by 7 bases, with 18 bases between. The CDR3 runs 15 residues. From germline, CDR1 is SNHLY and CDR2 FYNNEI. The CDR3 DNA follows: TGTGCCAGCAGGGCGGACGAAGCGATCGTCGGGGAGCTGTTTTTT. This sequence encodes CASRADEAIVGELFF.

The rearrangement uses TRBV20-1 and TRBJ2-3; 10 bases map to TRBD1. Germline CDR1 DFQATT, CDR2 SNEGSKA (reference sequence). The CDR3 has 15 amino acids. V lost 5 bases and J lost 3; bases outside the gene matches: 8. The CDR3 DNA follows: TGCAGTGCTTCTTGGGGGACAGGGGTGACAGATACGCAGTATTTT. It translates to CSASWGTGVTDTQYF.

Only a few counts were recorded for this clonotype. The gene calls are TRBV6-4 and TRBJ1-1, with D possibly matching TRBD1 (5 bases). The V end lost 4 bases, the J end lost 2 bases, and 11 bases lay between the germline ends. The CDR3 contains 14 residues. Germline V lookup: CDR1 MRHNA, CDR2 SNTAGT. CDR3: CASSVARGNTEAFF. Written as DNA, the CDR3 is TGTGCCAGCAGTGTAGCAAGGGGAAACACTGAAGCTTTCTTT.

As for this clonotype: One end of the junction is discordant with germline, which a read error may explain. This sequence joins TRBV28 and TRBJ2-3, with a tentative D call TRBD1 (5 bases). Germline V CDR1 and CDR2: MDHEN, SYDVKM. The CDR3 is 15 residues long. The CDR3 reads CAGSLNSAGWDTQYF. In DNA form, the CDR3 reads TGTGCCGGCAGTTTAAATTCGGCAGGGTGGGATACGCAGTATTTT.

The chain joins TRBV4-3 to TRBJ2-7; D is perhaps TRBD1 (5 bases). The V end lost 2 bases, the J end lost 4 bases, and 12 bases lay between the germline ends. This CDR3 is built from 14 residues. CDR1 and CDR2 from the germline V gene are LGHNA and YSLEER. The CDR3 bases are TGCGCCAGCAGCCAAAATTTGGGGCGGTACGAGCAGTACTTC. Translated: CASSQNLGRYEQYF.

There are a few counts of this clonotype. This sequence joins TRBV5-1 and TRBJ2-2; tentatively, D is TRBD1 (6 bases). V shed 4 bases and J shed 7 bases, with 17 bases lying between them. From germline, CDR1 is SGHRS and CDR2 YFSETQ. CDR3 length equals 15 residues. CDR3 loop: CASSRTTGIGGELFF. The CDR3 nucleotides are TGCGCCAGCAGCCGAACTACAGGGATTGGCGGGGAGCTGTTTTTT.

The J gene is TRBJ2-3, the V gene TRBV11-3; TRBD2 matches at 12 bases. The CDR3 loop spans 17 amino acids. CDR1 and CDR2 from the germline V gene are SGHNT and YENEEA. Losses at the gene ends were 1 base for V and 1 base for J; bases not matched to a gene: 3. CDR3: CASSLGLAGVGTDTQYF. In DNA, the CDR3 is TGTGCCAGCAGCTTAGGACTAGCGGGAGTTGGCACAGATACGCAGTATTTT.

A few counts support this clonotype. The chain is built from TRBV7-9 and TRBJ2-7, with D hard to call. CDR3 size: 14 residues. Germline V CDR1 and CDR2: SEHNR, FQNEAQ (reference sequence). Trimming shortened V by 0 bases and J by 3 bases, and 9 bases separated the two germline ends. The CDR3: CASSLALRSYEQYF. The CDR3 nucleotides read TGTGCCAGCAGCTTAGCTTTGCGGAGCTACGAGCAGTACTTC.

This clonotype was seen a handful of times. The chain joins TRBV7-8 to TRBJ2-1; 9 bases line up with TRBD1. V trimming: 3 bases; J trimming: 5 bases; junction bases outside the gene matches: 5. Germline V gene lookup returns CDR1 SGHVS and CDR2 FQNEAQ. This CDR3 comprises 15 residues. The CDR3 nucleotides are TGTGCCAGCAGCTTTCGGACAGGGGCAAACAATGAGCAGTTCTTC. It translates to CASSFRTGANNEQFF.

The sample holds many counts of this clonotype. The rearrangement uses TRBV11-2 and TRBJ2-7; 7 bases fit TRBD2. CDR3 length: 15 residues. With V trimmed by 5 bases and J by 4 bases, 11 bases remained unmatched. Per germline, CDR1 SGHAT and CDR2 FQNNGV. Written as DNA, the CDR3 is TGTGCCAGCAGCCTAGGCGCCGGGACTACTTACGAGCAGTACTTC. Translating gives CASSLGAGTTYEQYF.

This clonotype was observed many times. V gene TRBV28 combines with J gene TRBJ2-2, with 7 bases lining up with TRBD2. After removal of 10 bases from V and 3 bases from J, the junction contained 11 bases not matched to a gene. This CDR3 has 15 amino acids. Germline assignment: CDR1 MDHEN and CDR2 SYDVKM. CDR3 loop: CATTSRGRYTGELFF. CDR3 DNA: TGTGCCACCACATCCCGCGGGAGATACACCGGGGAGCTGTTTTTT.

The chain employs TRBV12-3 or TRBV12-4 and TRBJ1-2; no definite D call. CDR3 length equals 15 residues. V was trimmed by 8 bases and J by 4 bases, leaving 20 bases between them. This CDR3 is CASLPGGSFPYGYTF. CDR3 in DNA: TGTGCCAGCCTCCCAGGAGGCAGCTTCCCCTATGGCTACACCTTC.

This clonotype was observed a handful of times. The V gene is TRBV7-3, the J gene TRBJ2-1; TRBD2 is a possible D gene (6 bases). Trimming took 6 bases from V and 3 from J, leaving 18 bases between them. CDR3 length: 16 amino acids. The germline V gene has CDR1 SGHTA and CDR2 FQGTGA. The CDR3 region is CASSSNREPGYNEQFF. CDR3 sequence (DNA): TGTGCCAGCAGTAGCAACCGGGAGCCCGGCTACAATGAGCAGTTCTTC.

There are a few counts of this clonotype. The J gene is TRBJ1-2, the V gene TRBV5-1; the match to TRBD1 covers 9 bases. Germline lookup yields CDR1 SGHRS and CDR2 YFSETQ. J gave up 2 bases and V 3 bases, and 2 bases lay outside the gene matches. This CDR3 spans 14 amino acids. CDR3 DNA: TGCGCCAGCAGCTCGGGACAGGGAAACTATGGCTACACCTTC. Translating gives CASSSGQGNYGYTF.

This clonotype was found a few times. The rearrangement joins TRBV7-6 to TRBJ2-7; 12 positions match TRBD2. V gave up 11 bases and J gave up 4 bases; unmatched junction bases: 18. The CDR3 length is 17 residues. Per the germline V gene, CDR1 is SGHVS and CDR2 is FNYEAQ. DNA for the CDR3: TGTGCCGGGTCGCTGATTAGAAGACTAGCGGGAGAGTACGAGCAGTACTTC. Residues: CAGSLIRRLAGEYEQYF.

Only a few counts were recorded for this clonotype. The V call is TRBV5-1, the J call TRBJ2-3, with 9 bases fitting TRBD1. The CDR3 length is 14 residues. The V segment lost 5 bases and the J segment 3 bases; nucleotides outside the gene matches: 4. Germline V gene sequence: CDR1 SGHRS, CDR2 YFSETQ. In nucleotides, the CDR3 is TGCGCCAGCAGGAGACAGGGGGAAACAGATACGCAGTATTTT. Its protein is CASRRQGETDTQYF.

This clonotype was seen many times. The chain links TRBV29-1 to TRBJ2-2; 11 nucleotides match TRBD2. CDR3 size: 18 residues. V trimming: 1 base; J trimming: 3 bases; junction bases outside the gene matches: 10. The germline gives CDR1 SQVTM, CDR2 ANQGSEA. The CDR3 here is CSVEGIRGTSGYTGELFF. The CDR3 region has the DNA TGCAGCGTTGAAGGCATCAGAGGGACTAGCGGTTACACCGGGGAGCTGTTTTTT.

The chain has TRBV5-1 and TRBJ2-1; possible D gene TRBD1, 6 bases. V lost 0 bases and J 3 bases, leaving 10 bases between the germline ends. This CDR3 contains 15 residues. From germline, CDR1 is SGHRS and CDR2 YFSETQ. Here the CDR3 DNA reads TGCGCCAGCAGCTTGGGACAGGTGAGCTACAATGAGCAGTTCTTC. This codes for CASSLGQVSYNEQFF.

Many counts were recorded for this clonotype. The rearrangement uses TRBV5-1 and TRBJ1-1, with 8 bases matching TRBD1. J gave up 1 base and V 4 bases, and 6 bases lay outside the gene matches. The CDR3 is 15 residues long. Germline values: CDR1 SGHRS, CDR2 YFSETQ. CDR3 region: CASSTLGQGNTEAFF. In nucleotides, the CDR3 is TGCGCCAGCAGCACCCTCGGACAGGGGAACACTGAAGCTTTCTTT.

This clonotype was seen at least ten times. This chain links TRBV29-1 with TRBJ2-5, with a possible D match to TRBD1 (5 bases). V lost 5 bases to trimming and J lost 3 bases, with 16 bases between them. The CDR3 is made up of 14 amino acids. Germline CDR1 and CDR2: SQVTM and ANQGSEA. The CDR3 sequence is CSVQRQIDEETQYF. The DNA of the CDR3 is TGCAGCGTTCAAAGACAGATCGACGAAGAGACCCAGTACTTC.

This clonotype was picked up a small number of times. The chain joins TRBV6-2 or TRBV6-3 to TRBJ1-2, with a tentative D call TRBD1 (5 bases). V lost 5 bases and J lost 4, with 20 bases in between. Germline V CDR1 and CDR2: MNHEY, SVGEGT. The CDR3 runs 16 residues. CDR3: CASSRHSDTKSYGYTF. For the CDR3, the DNA is TGTGCCAGCAGTAGACATTCGGACACCAAGAGCTATGGCTACACCTTC.

This clonotype appeared many times. The chain is built from TRBV10-2 and TRBJ1-2; unclear D gene. CDR3 size: 13 residues. Germline-derived CDR1 and CDR2 are WSHSY and SAAADI. Between the trimmed V and J ends, which lost 2 bases and 0 bases, there was a span of 4 bases. CDR3 bases: TGCGCCAGCAGTGAGATAACTAACTATGGCTACACCTTC. Amino acids: CASSEITNYGYTF.

A few counts support this clonotype. The chain joins TRBV12-3 or TRBV12-4 to TRBJ1-1; a possible D gene is TRBD1 (5 bases). The germline V and J ends were trimmed by 3 bases and 5 bases, with 13 bases remaining between them. This CDR3 comprises 14 residues. CDR3 sequence reads: CASSFGTLGTEAFF. CDR3 DNA sequence: TGTGCCAGCAGTTTCGGGACCCTTGGTACTGAAGCTTTCTTT.

The genes are TRBV7-6 and TRBJ2-1; D is undetermined. CDR3 length: 12 amino acids. V lost 3 bases, J lost 4 bases, and 4 bases lay in between. Germline CDR1 and CDR2: SGHVS and FNYEAQ. The CDR3 region has the DNA TGTGCCAGCAGCTTCAAGTACAATGAGCAGTTCTTC. As protein: CASSFKYNEQFF.